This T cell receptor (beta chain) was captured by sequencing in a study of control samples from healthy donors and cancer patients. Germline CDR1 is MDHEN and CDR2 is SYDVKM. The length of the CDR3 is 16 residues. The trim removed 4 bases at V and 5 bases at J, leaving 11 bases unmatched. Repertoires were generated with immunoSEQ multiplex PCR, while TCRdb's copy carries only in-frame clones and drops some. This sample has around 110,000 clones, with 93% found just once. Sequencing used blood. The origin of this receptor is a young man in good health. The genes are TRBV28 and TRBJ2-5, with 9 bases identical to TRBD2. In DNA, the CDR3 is TGTGCCAGCAGTTCCACCGTGGGTAGCGGGGGTGAGACCCAGTACTTC. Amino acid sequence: CASSSTVGSGGETQYF.